Listed below are T cell receptor beta chains from one sample, sequenced in a study of STAT3 mutations in large granular lymphocyte leukemia. Using immunoSEQ multiplex PCR, the repertoire was profiled, and TCRdb retains in-frame clones only, with some absent. The sample has around 17,000 clones; about 83% are singletons. The sample comprised peripheral blood mononuclear cells. The source of these receptors is a man between 50 and 59 years old with T-cell large granular lymphocyte leukemia. Some clones in this sample may be carry-over from other donors' samples. The CDR3 runs from the conserved cysteine through the conserved F or W. The D gene is left open where the match is weak. The size entry is marked missing in some rows and otherwise reads once, few, many or a size class.

V gene	clone size	D gene	J gene	CDR3 protein	CDR3 DNA
TRBV29-1	-	TRBD2	TRBJ2-1	CSARTSYNEQFF	TGCAGCGCCAGGACTAGCTACAATGAGCAGTTCTTC
TRBV9	-	-	TRBJ2-3	CASSPSPGAIDTQYF	TGTGCCAGCAGCCCAAGCCCGGGGGCCATAGATACGCAGTATTTT
TRBV4-3	-	-	TRBJ1-5	CASSQDWGISNQPQHF	TGCGCCAGCAGCCAAGATTGGGGAATCTCAAATCAGCCCCAGCATTTT
TRBV5-5	-	-	TRBJ2-5	CASSATGTSKRETQYF	TGTGCCAGCAGCGCAACCGGGACGTCTAAACGGGAGACCCAGTACTTC
TRBV5-1	few	-	TRBJ2-7	CASSSEFPSEQYF	TGCGCCAGCAGCTCCGAATTCCCTAGCGAGCAGTACTTC
TRBV4-3	-	-	TRBJ1-2	CASSHDRVAPNYGYTF	TGCGCCAGCAGCCACGACCGGGTCGCCCCTAACTATGGCTACACCTTC
TRBV21-1	-	-	TRBJ2-7	CASSESLRGKTLYEQYF	TGTGCCAGCAGCGAATCCCTTCGGGGGAAGACACTCTACGAGCAGTACTTC
TRBV6-5	-	-	TRBJ2-3	CASSYSERGTDTQYF	TGTGCCAGCAGTTACTCGGAGCGGGGCACAGATACGCAGTATTTT
TRBV4-1	-	-	TRBJ1-2	CASSQASTAIYGYTF	TGCGCCAGCAGCCAAGCCTCGACAGCCATTTATGGCTACACCTTC
TRBV6-5	-	TRBD2	TRBJ2-3	CASRTSGTDTQYF	TGTGCCAGCAGGACTAGCGGGACAGATACGCAGTATTTT
TRBV18	-	TRBD1	TRBJ1-2	CASSSGQNFNYGYTF	TGTGCCAGCTCCTCGGGACAGAACTTCAACTATGGCTACACCTTC
TRBV18	-	-	TRBJ2-5	CASSPSRLGLGGETQYF	TGTGCCAGCTCACCTTCCCGATTAGGGCTTGGGGGAGAGACCCAGTACTTC
TRBV7-2	-	-	TRBJ2-1	CASKGGVPSSYNEQFF	TGTGCCAGCAAGGGGGGGGTGCCTAGCTCCTACAATGAGCAGTTCTTC
TRBV7-8	-	TRBD2	TRBJ2-7	CASSPYRIAGSYEQYF	TGTGCCAGCAGCCCCTATCGGATAGCGGGGTCCTACGAGCAGTACTTC
TRBV4-1	-	-	TRBJ2-6	CASSQAGANVLTF	TGCGCCAGCAGCCAAGCAGGGGCCAACGTCCTGACTTTC
TRBV4-1	-	TRBD1	TRBJ2-1	CASSLSYRGNNEQFF	TGCGCCAGCAGCCTGTCGTACAGGGGCAACAATGAGCAGTTCTTC
TRBV9	-	TRBD1	TRBJ1-1	CASSATQGISDTEAFF	TGTGCCAGCAGCGCCACACAGGGGATATCGGACACTGAAGCTTTCTTT